The 7 T cell receptor beta chains below were found in one sample sequenced in a study of cytomegalovirus exposure and HLA in healthy donors. The PCR contained 60 Vbeta and 13 Jbeta primers. TCRdb's copy holds only in-frame clones and misses some; the assay was immunoSEQ multiplex PCR. The sample holds about 130,000 clones; 80% are singletons and the top ten take more than 2.5%. The sequencing input was PBMCs. Receptors originate from a male donor in good health and CMV-seronegative.

The J gene is TRBJ1-2, the V gene TRBV30, with 7 nucleotides matching TRBD1. V was pared by 1 base and J by 5 bases, with 7 bases of the junction left unmatched. The CDR3 spans 14 residues. Germline V lookup: CDR1 GTSNPN, CDR2 SVGIG (reference sequence). CDR3 in amino acids: CAWSGQGFHYGYTF. The CDR3, as DNA: TGTGCCTGGAGTGGACAGGGTTTCCATTATGGCTACACCTTC.

In its sample, this clone was seen a few times. The chain recombines TRBV12-5 with TRBJ2-7; D gene unclear. Trimming removed 1 base from V and 4 bases from J, with 8 bases in between. In germline, CDR1 is LGHNT, CDR2 FRNRAP. There are 13 residues in the CDR3. DNA of the CDR3: TGTGCTAGTGGTTTGGCCTGGCGGTACGAGCAGTACTTC. Translation: CASGLAWRYEQYF.

This clone appeared once. This rearrangement joins TRBV5-4 to TRBJ2-3, with a tentative D call TRBD1 (6 bases). Looked up from germline, CDR1 is SGHNT and CDR2 is YYREEE (reference sequence). This CDR3 spans 15 amino acids. V was trimmed by 5 bases and J by 0 bases, leaving 13 bases between them. In DNA, the CDR3 is TGTGCCAGCAGGGACAGAGCCACTAGCACAGATACGCAGTATTTT. The encoded protein is CASRDRATSTDTQYF.

CDR3 protein: CASRGGGGGTEAFF. CDR3 sequence (DNA): TGTGCCAGCAGGGGTGGAGGGGGGGGCACTGAAGCTTTCTTT. The chain joins TRBV28 to TRBJ1-1; D may be TRBD1 (6 bases). V was clipped by 6 bases and J by 4 bases, with 15 bases between them. Germline V gene sequence: CDR1 MDHEN, CDR2 SYDVKM. The CDR3 extends over 14 amino acids. The full variable domain, its missing parts supplied by reference TRBV28 and TRBJ1-1, is DVKVTQSSRYLVKRTGEKVFLECVQDMDHENMFWYRQDPGLGLRLIYFSYDVKMKEKGDIPEGYSVSREKKERFSLILESASTNQTSMYLCASRGGGGGTEAFFGQGTRLTVV.

In its sample, this clone was seen a few times. The chain links TRBV25-1 to TRBJ1-1; 11 bases match TRBD1. Germline values: CDR1 MGHDK, CDR2 SYGVNS. The ends lost 6 bases at V and 2 bases at J; junction bases unmatched: 11. This CDR3 is built from 17 residues. The CDR3 region has the DNA TGTGCCAGCAGCGCCGGGACAGGGGGAGACTCTAACACTGAAGCTTTCTTT. Amino acid sequence: CASSAGTGGDSNTEAFF.

The chain employs TRBV4-3 and TRBJ2-5, with 7 bases that match TRBD1. V was clipped by 2 bases and J by 2 bases; unmatched bases: 2. Germline V gene lookup returns CDR1 LGHNA and CDR2 YSLEER. The CDR3 spans 14 residues. This chain's CDR3 is CASSQQQGQETQYF. The CDR3 nucleotides read TGCGCCAGCAGCCAACAACAGGGGCAAGAGACCCAGTACTTC.

This clone is termed medium-sized. The chain links TRBV5-5 to TRBJ1-6; D ambiguous. Germline V gives CDR1 SGHKS, CDR2 YYEKEE (reference sequence). The V and J ends lost 1 base and 9 bases respectively, with 11 bases between them. The CDR3 extends over 14 amino acids. The CDR3, as DNA: TGTGCCAGCAGCTTGTTTTCAGGAGGTTCACCCCTCCACTTT. This encodes CASSLFSGGSPLHF. The whole variable domain, remainder taken from reference TRBV5-5 and TRBJ1-6, is DAGVTQSPTHLIKTRGQQVTLRCSPISGHKSVSWYQQVLGQGPQFIFQYYEKEERGRGNFPDRFSARQFPNYSSELNVNALLLGDSALYLCASSLFSGGSPLHFGNGTRLTVT.